Each of the 27 T cell receptor beta chains below was sequenced from the same sample in a study of identical twins. TCRdb re-called the 5' RACE reads with MiXCR, one entry per CDR3 protein. The table lists 400,000 to 650,000 distinct CDR3 sequences, about 20% of them singletons, with roughly 0.9% in the top ten. These data were also filed under a second study, of T cells expressing NK-cell markers.

What was sequenced was CD4+ T cells sorted from blood. These receptors were obtained from a woman between 18 and 30 years old in good health.

This clonotype was detected only a few times. The chain is built from TRBV2 and TRBJ1-2; D possibly corresponds to TRBD1 (5 bases). The CDR3 has 13 residues. Per the germline V gene, CDR1 is SNHLY and CDR2 is FYNNEI. V was cut by 1 base and J by 2 bases, with 5 bases left in between. Here the CDR3 reads CASSEDRNYGYTF. In nucleotides, the CDR3 is TGTGCCAGCAGTGAAGACAGGAACTATGGCTACACCTTC.

This clonotype was seen a few times. V usage is TRBV20-1 and J usage is TRBJ2-1, with TRBD2 identical over 10 bases. Germline V gives CDR1 DFQATT, CDR2 SNEGSKA (reference sequence). This CDR3 has 16 residues. After removal of 1 base from V and 5 bases from J, the junction contained 8 bases not matched to a gene. CDR3 nucleotides: TGCAGTGCTAGAGTTACCGGGACTAGCGCGAACAATGAGCAGTTCTTC. It is translated as CSARVTGTSANNEQFF.

V gene TRBV12-2 combines with J gene TRBJ2-7; TRBD1, the table's D call, was not compared with the DNA. TRBV12-2 is deemed a pseudogene. The CDR3 loop spans 14 amino acids. CDR3 sequence (DNA): TGTGCAAGTCGCTTAAGACAGAAACTCTACGAGCAGTACTTC. This encodes CASRLRQKLYEQYF.

The chain recombines TRBV27 with TRBJ2-7, with a possible D match to TRBD1 (6 bases). Trimming stripped 6 bases from V and 2 bases from J, with 14 bases between. Germline V lookup: CDR1 MNHEY, CDR2 SMNVEV (reference sequence). The CDR3 covers 14 residues. The CDR3 nucleotides read TGTGCCAGCAGCGGGGTGGGGGCTACCTACGAGCAGTACTTC. It yields the protein CASSGVGATYEQYF.

The V gene is TRBV5-1, the J gene TRBJ2-2; 7 bases are shared with TRBD1. CDR1 is SGHRS, CDR2 YFSETQ, per germline. The V gene end was trimmed by 7 bases and the J gene end by 1 base; junction bases not matched to a gene: 4. The CDR3 consists of 14 residues. CDR3 nucleotides: TGCGCCAGCGGACGGGACAGGAACACCGGGGAGCTGTTTTTT. It translates to CASGRDRNTGELFF.

The J gene is TRBJ1-6, the V gene TRBV10-2, with D possibly being TRBD1 (5 bases). Per the germline V gene, CDR1 is WSHSY and CDR2 is SAAADI. The CDR3 is made up of 12 amino acids. The germline V and J ends were trimmed by 10 bases and 10 bases, with 14 bases remaining between them. CDR3 sequence reads: CATRGTGSPLHF. The CDR3 DNA sequence: TGCGCCACCCGGGGGACGGGCTCACCCCTCCACTTT.

The rearrangement joins TRBV4-3 to TRBJ2-7; TRBD1 matches 10 bases. Germline CDR1 and CDR2: LGHNA and YSLEER. V shed 4 bases, J shed 5 bases, and the junction held 8 bases outside the gene matches. This CDR3 is built from 15 residues. The CDR3 region has the DNA TGCGCCAGCAGCCGATCCGGGACAGGGGCCCACGAGCAGTACTTC. It encodes CASSRSGTGAHEQYF.

This chain joins TRBV7-8 and TRBJ2-5; D might be TRBD1 or TRBD2, each matching 5 bases. This CDR3 has 15 residues. V was cut by 1 base and J by 1 base, with 10 bases left in between. Germline V gene data show CDR1 as SGHVS and CDR2 as FQNEAQ. The CDR3: CASSLVMGVQETQYF. The CDR3 nucleotides are TGTGCCAGCAGCTTAGTTATGGGGGTCCAAGAGACCCAGTACTTC.

This chain joins TRBV20-1 and TRBJ2-5, with D hard to call. From germline, CDR1 is DFQATT and CDR2 SNEGSKA (reference sequence). There are 11 residues in the CDR3. V lost 2 bases and J 4 bases, leaving 5 bases between the germline ends. The CDR3 DNA follows: TGCAGTGCTAGATGGGGAGAGACCCAGTACTTC. It translates to CSARWGETQYF.

This clonotype has a handful of counts. The rearrangement joins TRBV7-6 to TRBJ1-5; D unclear. The CDR3 covers 12 residues. Germline-derived CDR1 and CDR2 are SGHVS and FNYEAQ. V dropped 5 bases and J dropped 5 bases, with 7 bases sitting between them. The CDR3 DNA sequence: TGTGCCAGCAGCCCCTTCGATCAGCCCCAGCATTTT. Amino acids: CASSPFDQPQHF.

The CDR3 loop reads CASSLAVRVGNEQFF. The DNA of the CDR3 is TGTGCCAGCAGCCTGGCGGTCAGGGTAGGGAATGAGCAGTTCTTC. The chain employs TRBV7-2 and TRBJ2-1; D perhaps matches TRBD1 (5 bases). CDR3 length: 15 amino acids. The germline V gene has CDR1 SGHTA and CDR2 FQGNSA. Trimming shortened V by 5 bases and J by 7 bases, and 18 bases separated the two germline ends.

The rearrangement links TRBV20-1 to TRBJ2-7; 10 bases map to TRBD2. The germline V gene has CDR1 DFQATT and CDR2 SNEGSKA (reference sequence). This CDR3 spans 17 amino acids. V shed 2 bases, J shed 7 bases, and the junction held 17 bases outside the gene matches. The CDR3 DNA sequence: TGCAGTGCTAGACTCCCGGGTCAGCGGGGGGGCTCGCGGGAGCAGTACTTC. Amino acid sequence: CSARLPGQRGGSREQYF.

J is TRBJ2-3 and V is TRBV6-1, with 9 bases identical to TRBD1. The CDR3 is 15 residues long. Germline CDR1 MNHNS, CDR2 SASEGT. Unmatched junction bases numbered 5, after V lost 5 bases and J lost 2 bases. CDR3 loop: CASSPRTGVTDTQYF. CDR3 DNA: TGTGCCAGCAGTCCCCGGACAGGGGTCACAGATACGCAGTATTTT.

The V and J genes are TRBV24-1 and TRBJ2-3, with D uncertain. Germline CDR1 and CDR2: KGHDR and SFDVKD. The CDR3 runs 14 residues. The V end lost 1 base, the J end lost 6 bases, and 10 bases lay between the germline ends. The CDR3 nucleotides are TGTGCCACCAGTGATTTCCTTAACCCGGATACGCAGTATTTT. Translating it yields CATSDFLNPDTQYF.

This clonotype appeared a few times. The CDR3 sequence is CASSRGIRTGPSYNEQFF. The CDR3 region has the DNA TGCGCCAGCAGCCGCGGGATCCGGACAGGACCCTCCTACAATGAGCAGTTCTTC. The chain employs TRBV4-3 and TRBJ2-1, with a weak D call TRBD1 (7 bases). V was trimmed by 4 bases and J by 0 bases, leaving 19 bases between them. This CDR3 spans 18 amino acids. Per germline, CDR1 LGHNA and CDR2 YSLEER.

This clonotype appeared a few times. The V and J genes are TRBV20-1 and TRBJ2-1, with a possible D match to TRBD1 (6 bases). The V and J ends lost 2 bases and 4 bases respectively, with 24 bases between them. The CDR3 loop spans 18 amino acids. Germline CDR1 DFQATT, CDR2 SNEGSKA (reference sequence). CDR3 nucleotide sequence: TGCAGTGCTAGACCCAGCATTCGACCGGGACACCCATACAATGAGCAGTTCTTC. It specifies CSARPSIRPGHPYNEQFF.

This clonotype was recorded many times. This chain joins TRBV12-3 or TRBV12-4 and TRBJ2-1; D ambiguous. The CDR3 has 14 residues. Trimming cost V 5 bases and J 3 bases, with 11 bases left between them. The CDR3 DNA reads TGTGCCAGCAGTACCCTACGAGGCTACAATGAGCAGTTCTTC. It encodes CASSTLRGYNEQFF.

This rearrangement joins TRBV6-1 to TRBJ1-6, with 10 nucleotides matching TRBD1. CDR3 size: 16 residues. Germline loops: CDR1 MNHNS, CDR2 SASEGT. Germline trimming cut 6 bases from V and 10 bases from J; bases unmatched to any gene: 12. DNA of the CDR3: TGTGCCAGCAGACCTCCCGGGACAGGGGACCGGTCACCCCTCCACTTT. Amino acid sequence: CASRPPGTGDRSPLHF.

The V and J genes are TRBV20-1 and TRBJ2-3; TRBD2 agrees at 9 bases. Germline trimming cut 5 bases from V and 4 bases from J; bases unmatched to any gene: 13. From germline, CDR1 is DFQATT and CDR2 SNEGSKA (reference sequence). This CDR3 has 16 residues. DNA for the CDR3: TGCAGTGCTCCCCTGGGGGGCGGGGGGGCCGCAGATACGCAGTATTTT. It specifies CSAPLGGGGAADTQYF.

The V call is TRBV9, the J call TRBJ2-2; D is tentatively TRBD1 or TRBD2 (6 bases each). The CDR3 has 16 amino acids. The V end was cut by 1 base, the J end by 5 bases, with 15 bases between. The germline CDR1 and CDR2 sequences are SGDLS and YYNGEE. CDR3 nucleotide sequence: TGTGCCAGCAGCGTATTTGGGGGCCGGGGGACCGGGGAGCTGTTTTTT. Translation gives CASSVFGGRGTGELFF.

This clonotype showed up just a few times. The V call is TRBV6-5, the J call TRBJ2-3; D is perhaps TRBD1 or TRBD2 (6 bases each). The germline V gene encodes CDR1 MNHEY and CDR2 SVGAGI. The CDR3 has 14 residues. Trimming shortened V by 2 bases and J by 2 bases, and 8 bases separated the two germline ends. In nucleotides, the CDR3 is TGTGCCAGCAGTTACAGGGGGGACACAGATACGCAGTATTTT. Translating gives CASSYRGDTDTQYF.

A few counts support this clonotype. The V gene is TRBV7-2, the J gene TRBJ2-7; possible D gene TRBD1, 5 bases. This CDR3 is built from 15 residues. Trimming cost V 5 bases and J 3 bases, with 17 bases left between them. CDR1 and CDR2 from the germline V gene are SGHTA and FQGNSA. The CDR3 DNA reads TGTGCCAGCAGCACATCTCTAGGGGCGTTCTACGAGCAGTACTTC. Protein: CASSTSLGAFYEQYF.

This sequence joins TRBV4-2 and TRBJ2-3, with 10 bases fitting TRBD2. V lost 1 base, J lost 5 bases, and 3 bases stayed unmatched. The germline V gene has CDR1 LGHNA and CDR2 YNFKEQ. The CDR3 length is 15 residues. CDR3 loop: CASSQGASGGDTQYF. In DNA form, the CDR3 reads TGTGCCAGCAGCCAAGGGGCTAGCGGGGGAGATACGCAGTATTTT.

This clonotype was observed a few times. It may be a read error: a sequence one base away is much more abundant. The rearrangement links TRBV6-5 to TRBJ2-1, with no clear D. The germline CDR1 and CDR2 sequences are MNHEY and SVGAGI. V lost 3 bases and J lost 9, with 6 bases in between. This CDR3 spans 11 amino acids. CDR3 region: CASSYMGEQFF. The CDR3 DNA follows: TGTGCCAGCAGTTATATGGGTGAGCAGTTCTTC.

CDR3 region: CSVQGVSTEAFF. The CDR3 nucleotides read TGCAGCGTTCAGGGTGTCAGCACTGAAGCTTTCTTT. V usage is TRBV29-1 and J usage is TRBJ1-1; a weak D match, TRBD1 (5 bases). V was shortened by 5 bases and J by 4 bases, with 11 bases between the two germline ends. The CDR3 is 12 residues long. Germline loops: CDR1 SQVTM, CDR2 ANQGSEA.

This clonotype occurred a few times. J is TRBJ2-7 and V is TRBV4-3; D not resolved. V lost 0 bases and J lost 2, with 8 bases in between. The CDR3 is 14 amino acids. Germline CDR1 and CDR2: LGHNA and YSLEER. CDR3 sequence (DNA): TGCGCCAGCAGCCAAGATCGGCAGGCCTACGAGCAGTACTTC. It translates to CASSQDRQAYEQYF.

This clonotype was detected a few times. This CDR3 reads CASSYRPILTDTQYF. CDR3 in DNA: TGTGCCAGCAGTTACCGGCCGATTCTCACAGATACGCAGTATTTT. V and J are TRBV6-5 and TRBJ2-3; the D is unclear. From germline, CDR1 is MNHEY and CDR2 SVGAGI. Between the trimmed V and J ends, which lost 2 bases and 2 bases, there was a span of 11 bases. The CDR3 consists of 15 residues.